A single sample is the source of the 31 T cell receptor beta chains below, sequenced in a study of radiotherapy plus CTLA-4 blockade in lung cancer. Data came from immunoSEQ multiplex PCR; TCRdb stores just in-frame clones and leaves some out. The repertoire holds about 99,000 clones, with 88% as singletons. Sequenced material: peripheral blood, taken from a patient treated with radiotherapy plus ipilimumab. Receptors originate from a human donor with non-small cell lung cancer that progressed on radiotherapy plus ipilimumab.

The chain joins TRBV28 to TRBJ2-3; D gene uncertain. Trimming took off 5 bases at V and 4 bases at J, with 10 bases between the two ends. The germline CDR1 and CDR2 sequences are MDHEN and SYDVKM. The CDR3 contains 13 residues. In nucleotides, the CDR3 is TGTGCCAGCAGTCCGTACAAATCAGATACGCAGTATTTT. It codes for CASSPYKSDTQYF.

This clone was detected only once. The CDR3 DNA is TGTGCCAGCAGCTTAGGGGACAGGTATGGCTACACCTTC. Protein: CASSLGDRYGYTF. The chain carries TRBV7-9 and TRBJ1-2; TRBD1 aligns across 8 bases. The germline V gene encodes CDR1 SEHNR and CDR2 FQNEAQ (reference sequence). This CDR3 spans 13 amino acids. J gave up 5 bases and V 1 base, and 0 bases lay outside the gene matches. Based on the CDR3 plus reference TRBV7-9 and TRBJ1-2, the full variable domain is DTGVSQNPRHKITKRGQNVTFRCDPISEHNRLYWYRQTLGQGPEFLTYFQNEAQLEKSRLLSDRFSAERPKGSFSTLEIQRTEQGDSAMYLCASSLGDRYGYTFGSGTRLTVV.

This clone has only a few counts. CDR3 loop: CASSFGTSQNTGELFF. In DNA form, the CDR3 reads TGTGCCAGCAGTTTCGGAACTAGCCAAAACACCGGGGAGCTGTTTTTT. V and J are TRBV27 and TRBJ2-2; D may be TRBD2 (6 bases). Germline-derived CDR1 and CDR2 are MNHEY and SMNVEV (reference sequence). V dropped 3 bases and J dropped 2 bases, with 13 bases sitting between them. The CDR3 has 16 residues.

This chain uses TRBV27 with TRBJ2-2; TRBD2 aligns across 11 bases. Germline V gene lookup returns CDR1 MNHEY and CDR2 SMNVEV (reference sequence). Trimming took 8 bases from V and 0 from J; bases not matched to a gene: 14. This CDR3 has 19 amino acids. Here the CDR3 DNA reads TGTGCCAGCTCCTGGGCTAGCGGGAGGACATACGCGAACACCGGGGAGCTGTTTTTT. Translated, it gives CASSWASGRTYANTGELFF.

V and J are TRBV9 and TRBJ1-4, with 8 bases matching TRBD1. V lost 4 bases, J lost 8 bases, and 7 bases stayed unmatched. CDR1 and CDR2 from the germline V gene are SGDLS and YYNGEE. The CDR3 is 14 amino acids. Here the CDR3 reads CASSMTGAGEKLFF. CDR3 sequence (DNA): TGTGCCAGCAGCATGACAGGGGCAGGCGAAAAACTGTTTTTT.

The chain combines TRBV2 with TRBJ1-1, with D possibly TRBD1 on 5 matching bases. This CDR3 has 13 residues. The germline V gene encodes CDR1 SNHLY and CDR2 FYNNEI. V lost 3 bases and J lost 0, with 5 bases in between. CDR3 in DNA: TGTGCCAGCAGTGAGGGACTGAACACTGAAGCTTTCTTT. Its translation is CASSEGLNTEAFF.

CDR3: CASSPATGDYGYTF. CDR3 nucleotide sequence: TGTGCCAGCTCGCCCGCTACAGGGGACTATGGCTACACCTTC. The chain uses TRBV18 and TRBJ1-2, with TRBD1 identical over 7 bases. V lost 6 bases to trimming and J lost 3 bases; unmatched junction nucleotides: 7. This CDR3 is 14 amino acids long. Germline V lookup: CDR1 KGHSH, CDR2 LQKENI.

In its sample, this clone was seen a few times. The genes are TRBV5-1 and TRBJ1-4; the D gene is possibly TRBD1 (5 bases). This CDR3 is built from 14 residues. Trimming removed 5 bases at V and 8 bases at J, with 16 bases between. Germline CDR1 reads SGHRS; CDR2 reads YFSETQ. CDR3 sequence: CASRKDTGQEKLFF. Written as DNA, the CDR3 is TGCGCCAGCAGGAAGGACACTGGGCAAGAAAAACTGTTTTTT.

This clone came up once. The rearrangement joins TRBV4-1 to TRBJ2-5; 8 bases are a match to TRBD1. The CDR3 runs 15 residues. Germline trimming cut 0 bases from V and 5 bases from J; bases unmatched to any gene: 5. Germline loops: CDR1 MGHRA, CDR2 YSYEKL. The CDR3 reads CASSQDTGGWETQYF. The CDR3, as DNA: TGCGCCAGCAGCCAAGACACAGGGGGTTGGGAGACCCAGTACTTC.

V usage is TRBV5-1 and J usage is TRBJ2-1; the D gene is possibly TRBD1 (7 bases). CDR1 and CDR2 (germline): SGHRS, YFSETQ. This CDR3 is 15 amino acids long. V was pared by 0 bases and J by 4 bases, with 11 bases between. The CDR3 sequence is CASSLAQGGYNEQFF. CDR3 nucleotides: TGCGCCAGCAGCTTGGCCCAGGGGGGTTACAATGAGCAGTTCTTC.

The J gene is TRBJ2-1, the V gene TRBV5-1; D possibly corresponds to TRBD2 (5 bases). Trimming shortened V by 0 bases and J by 3 bases, and 13 bases separated the two germline ends. The CDR3 loop spans 16 amino acids. From germline, CDR1 is SGHRS and CDR2 YFSETQ. DNA for the CDR3: TGCGCCAGCAGCTTGGGCGGGTTTTCCTACTACAATGAGCAGTTCTTC. Protein: CASSLGGFSYYNEQFF.

V usage is TRBV5-8 and J usage is TRBJ2-7; no firm D call. The V gene lost 5 bases and the J gene lost 0 bases, with 18 bases spanning the gap. This CDR3 spans 16 amino acids. Germline V gene data show CDR1 as SGHTS and CDR2 as YDEGEE. The CDR3 region is CASSYVRRVSSYEQYF. The DNA of the CDR3 is TGTGCCAGCAGTTACGTCAGACGGGTGAGCTCCTACGAGCAGTACTTC.

This clone was seen only once. The chain is built from TRBV11-2 and TRBJ1-1; D is ambiguous. The CDR3 consists of 14 residues. Germline V gives CDR1 SGHAT, CDR2 FQNNGV. V lost 1 base, J lost 5 bases, and 11 bases lay in between. Written as DNA, the CDR3 is TGTGCCAGCAGCTTAGTGAATACCGGGACTGAAGCTTTCTTT. Protein: CASSLVNTGTEAFF.

The chain combines TRBV6-5 with TRBJ1-5; tentative D call: TRBD1 (5 bases). Germline V gene data show CDR1 as MNHEY and CDR2 as SVGAGI. This CDR3 has 15 amino acids. V was trimmed by 5 bases and J by 0 bases, leaving 11 bases between them. CDR3 DNA sequence: TGTGCCAGCAGTCCGGGACTTAATAGCAATCAGCCCCAGCATTTT. It encodes CASSPGLNSNQPQHF.

The V gene is TRBV19, the J gene TRBJ2-7; TRBD2 agrees at 8 bases. V lost 6 bases to trimming and J lost 3 bases; unmatched junction nucleotides: 10. CDR3 length equals 15 residues. CDR1 LNHDA and CDR2 SQIVND come from the germline V gene (reference sequence). The CDR3 DNA reads TGTGCCAGTAGCCCCCCGGGAGGGCAAGTCTACGAGCAGTACTTC. Translated, it gives CASSPPGGQVYEQYF.

This chain uses TRBV18 with TRBJ2-3; tentatively, D is TRBD2 (6 bases). With 3 bases removed from V and 2 bases from J, the gap between germline ends came to 15 bases. Germline V gives CDR1 KGHSH, CDR2 LQKENI. The CDR3 has 16 residues. DNA for the CDR3: TGTGCCAGCTCACCCTCCGGGGGTCCCTACACAGATACGCAGTATTTT. Its translation: CASSPSGGPYTDTQYF.

V is TRBV5-6 and J is TRBJ1-1, with D unclear. V dropped 0 bases and J dropped 5 bases, with 8 bases sitting between them. Germline loops: CDR1 SGHDT, CDR2 YYEEEE. The CDR3 runs 13 residues. DNA of the CDR3: TGTGCCAGCAGCTTGGGTGGAGGGACTGAAGCTTTCTTT. Translated, it gives CASSLGGGTEAFF.

The CDR3 here is CASSIGATQPQHF. Here the CDR3 DNA reads TGTGCCAGTAGTATAGGGGCAACTCAGCCCCAGCATTTT. The gene calls are TRBV19 and TRBJ1-5; D ambiguous. CDR3 size: 13 residues. Germline CDR1 is LNHDA and CDR2 is SQIVND (reference sequence). V lost 1 base, J lost 6 bases, and 7 bases lay in between.

The chain joins TRBV20-1 to TRBJ2-5; D gene ambiguous. Germline CDR1 and CDR2: DFQATT and SNEGSKA (reference sequence). Trimming took off 6 bases at V and 4 bases at J, with 6 bases between the two ends. CDR3 length: 10 amino acids. CDR3 DNA sequence: TGCAGTGCCGAGCTAGAGACCCAGTACTTC. This codes for CSAELETQYF.

V and J are TRBV6-5 and TRBJ2-7; no clear D gene. CDR1 is MNHEY and CDR2 is SVGAGI in the germline V gene. Trimming took off 5 bases at V and 3 bases at J, with 17 bases between the two ends. This CDR3 contains 15 residues. In nucleotides, the CDR3 is TGTGCCAGCAGTGCCCTAAGCGTTCCTGTCTACGAGCAGTACTTC. Residues: CASSALSVPVYEQYF.

On this clone itself: Other DNA sequences of this sample code for an identical CDR3. This rearrangement joins TRBV9 to TRBJ1-2; D is uncertain. Deletions cut 1 base from V and 6 bases from J, with 22 bases between. The CDR3 has 17 residues. Germline lookup yields CDR1 SGDLS and CDR2 YYNGEE. The CDR3 DNA is TGTGCCAGCAGCGTACTAGCCGTGAGGCAAAGGGTGCATGGCTACACCTTC. It is translated as CASSVLAVRQRVHGYTF. Full variable domain (outside the CDR3, taken from reference TRBV9 and TRBJ1-2): DSGVTQTPKHLITATGQRVTLRCSPRSGDLSVYWYQQSLDQGLQFLIQYYNGEERAKGNILERFSAQQFPDLHSELNLSSLELGDSALYFCASSVLAVRQRVHGYTFGSGTRLTVV.

This clone was found once. At one boundary the junction diverges from the germline segment, which might be a read error. This chain links TRBV7-7 with TRBJ2-1; D is unresolved. Germline lookup yields CDR1 SSHAT and CDR2 FNYEAQ (reference sequence). There are 13 residues in the CDR3. The CDR3 loop reads CASSQSKWGEQFF. The CDR3 DNA sequence: TGTGCTAGCAGCCAGTCGAAATGGGGTGAGCAGTTCTTC.

V is TRBV18 and J is TRBJ2-3; 11 bases are shared with TRBD1. The CDR3 extends over 17 amino acids. Germline V CDR1 and CDR2: KGHSH, LQKENI. V was pared by 2 bases and J by 3 bases, with 7 bases of the junction left unmatched. CDR3 protein: CASSPWTGGIGTDTQYF. In nucleotides, the CDR3 is TGTGCCAGCTCACCATGGACAGGGGGCATCGGGACAGATACGCAGTATTTT. The full variable domain, its missing parts supplied by reference TRBV18 and TRBJ2-3, is NAGVMQNPRHLVRRRGQEARLRCSPMKGHSHVYWYRQLPEEGLKFMVYLQKENIIDESGMPKERFSAEFPKEGPSILRIQQVVRGDSAAYFCASSPWTGGIGTDTQYFGPGTRLTVL.

This clone came up once. The CDR3 loop reads CASNPSLALSYNEQFF. The DNA of the CDR3 is TGTGCCAGCAACCCTTCACTAGCGCTCTCCTACAATGAGCAGTTCTTC. The rearrangement joins TRBV6-6 to TRBJ2-1; 7 bases agree with TRBD2. With V trimmed by 7 bases and J by 0 bases, 9 bases remained unmatched. The CDR3 length is 16 residues. Germline CDR1 is MNHNY and CDR2 is SVGAGI (reference sequence).

This chain joins TRBV4-1 and TRBJ1-2; no definite D call. CDR1 MGHRA and CDR2 YSYEKL come from the germline V gene. The CDR3 contains 14 residues. Trimming took 4 bases from V and 4 from J, leaving 13 bases between them. The CDR3 nucleotides are TGCGCCAGCAGCCCCCCCCGGGCACCCTATGGCTACACCTTC. It encodes CASSPPRAPYGYTF.

V usage is TRBV19 and J usage is TRBJ2-3; the match to TRBD2 covers 8 bases. The CDR3 is made up of 18 amino acids. V lost 4 bases to trimming and J lost 0 bases; unmatched junction nucleotides: 12. Germline CDR1 reads LNHDA; CDR2 reads SQIVND (reference sequence). The CDR3 loop reads CASSTLPPGLASTDTQYF. CDR3 coding DNA: TGTGCCAGTAGTACCCTCCCACCCGGACTAGCTAGCACAGATACGCAGTATTTT. The full variable domain, in which reference TRBV19 and TRBJ2-3 provide the parts outside the CDR3, is DGGITQSPKYLFRKEGQNVTLSCEQNLNHDAMYWYRQDPGQGLRLIYYSQIVNDFQKGDIAEGYSVSREKKESFPLTVTSAQKNPTAFYLCASSTLPPGLASTDTQYFGPGTRLTVL.

In regard to this clone: Different DNA sequences within this sample yield the same CDR3. V gene TRBV18 combines with J gene TRBJ2-5; D is ambiguous. V lost 3 bases and J 4 bases, leaving 6 bases between the germline ends. CDR1 and CDR2 from the germline V gene are KGHSH and LQKENI. The CDR3 covers 12 residues. CDR3 protein: CASSPGRETQYF. CDR3 sequence (DNA): TGTGCCAGCTCACCGGGTCGAGAGACCCAGTACTTC.

The chain couples TRBV29-1 to TRBJ2-6, with a possible D match to TRBD2 (5 bases). This CDR3 has 14 residues. Germline CDR1 reads SQVTM; CDR2 reads ANQGSEA. V lost 3 bases and J 2 bases, leaving 8 bases between the germline ends. CDR3 loop: CSVEAGTGANVLTF. The CDR3 nucleotides are TGCAGCGTTGAGGCCGGGACTGGGGCCAACGTCCTGACTTTC.

The genes are TRBV11-2 and TRBJ2-1; 12 bases match TRBD2. Germline V gives CDR1 SGHAT, CDR2 FQNNGV. V was clipped by 5 bases and J by 7 bases; unmatched bases: 9. CDR3 length: 16 residues. The CDR3 DNA sequence: TGTGCCAGCAGCCCACGACTAGCGGGAGCGAAGAATGAGCAGTTCTTC. Its translation: CASSPRLAGAKNEQFF.

As regards this clone: The sample carries other DNA sequences with the same CDR3. The chain employs TRBV6-1 and TRBJ2-1; D gene ambiguous. Germline values: CDR1 MNHNS, CDR2 SASEGT. The ends were cut back, 2 bases at V and 6 bases at J, with 5 bases in the middle. This CDR3 is built from 12 residues. The CDR3 loop is CASSEIGNEQFF. As DNA, the CDR3 is TGTGCCAGCAGTGAAATAGGCAATGAGCAGTTCTTC.

This chain uses TRBV5-1 with TRBJ2-7; the match to TRBD2 covers 8 bases. This CDR3 region has 15 residues. Germline V lookup: CDR1 SGHRS, CDR2 YFSETQ. J lost 4 bases, V lost 6 bases, and 12 bases had no gene match. This CDR3 is CASTSGTGGSYEQYF. The CDR3 DNA reads TGCGCCAGCACCTCAGGCACGGGAGGGAGTTACGAGCAGTACTTC.